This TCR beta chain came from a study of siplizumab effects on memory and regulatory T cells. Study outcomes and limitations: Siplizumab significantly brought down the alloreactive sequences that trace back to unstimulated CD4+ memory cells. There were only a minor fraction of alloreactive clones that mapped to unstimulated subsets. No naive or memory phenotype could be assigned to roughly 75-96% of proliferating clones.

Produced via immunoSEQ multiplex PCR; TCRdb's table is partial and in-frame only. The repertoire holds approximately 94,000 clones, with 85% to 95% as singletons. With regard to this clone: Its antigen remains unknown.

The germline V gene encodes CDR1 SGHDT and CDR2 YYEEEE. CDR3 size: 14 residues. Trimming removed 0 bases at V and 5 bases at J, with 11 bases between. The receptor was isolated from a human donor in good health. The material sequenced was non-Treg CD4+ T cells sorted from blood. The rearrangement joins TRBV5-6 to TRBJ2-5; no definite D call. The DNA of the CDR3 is TGTGCCAGCAGCTTGGGGCTTAGGGCGGAGACCCAGTACTTC. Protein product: CASSLGLRAETQYF.